The 30 T cell receptor beta chains below were found in one sample sequenced in a study of read filtering for tumor transcriptome and immune sequencing. The library was built from about 400 ng RNA with molecular barcoded adaptors for alpha/delta and beta/gamma chains. TCRdb passed the reads through MiXCR, listing each CDR3 protein once. Seen here are about 130,000 distinct CDR3 sequences, over 10% observed once, and the top ten hold 8% to 9%. Sequencing used a population of CD138-negative cells sorted from bone marrow. These receptors came from a donor aged 40 or over with multiple myeloma.

The chain joins TRBV11-2 to TRBJ2-3; unclear D gene. The CDR3 is 17 residues long. Trimming removed 1 base at V and 4 bases at J, with 18 bases between. CDR1 and CDR2 from the germline V gene are SGHAT and FQNNGV. The CDR3 DNA reads TGTGCCAGCAGCTTAGGTGGTGACGCCCAGAGAGCAGATACGCAGTATTTT. Protein: CASSLGGDAQRADTQYF.

This clonotype has only a few counts. V gene TRBV19 combines with J gene TRBJ1-5; D is possibly TRBD1 (5 bases). Trimming removed 8 bases at V and 4 bases at J, with 18 bases between. CDR1 and CDR2 (germline): LNHDA, SQIVND (reference sequence). The CDR3 consists of 15 residues. The CDR3 sequence: CASPTGTRGNQPQHF. The CDR3 DNA sequence: TGTGCCAGTCCGACCGGGACGCGAGGGAATCAGCCCCAGCATTTT.

The table lists this clonotype with many counts. The V gene is TRBV9, the J gene TRBJ2-2, with unresolved D. The germline V gene encodes CDR1 SGDLS and CDR2 YYNGEE. The CDR3 has 14 residues. Trimming pared 0 bases from V and 2 bases from J, leaving 5 bases between. The CDR3 nucleotides are TGTGCCAGCAGCGTAGCCAGCAACACCGGGGAGCTGTTTTTT. Protein: CASSVASNTGELFF.

This clonotype was seen ten or more times. V is TRBV29-1 and J is TRBJ2-1; a weak D match, TRBD1 (6 bases). This CDR3 is 13 amino acids long. Trimming pared 4 bases from V and 6 bases from J, leaving 13 bases between. The V gene's germline CDR1 is SQVTM and CDR2 ANQGSEA. The CDR3 nucleotides are TGCAGCGTTGGGGGGCACGGAGGCAATGAGCAGTTCTTC. It codes for CSVGGHGGNEQFF.

This clonotype was counted many times. V usage is TRBV13 and J usage is TRBJ2-7; possible D gene TRBD1, 5 bases. Germline V gene lookup returns CDR1 PRHDT and CDR2 FYEKMQ (reference sequence). Trimming cost V 1 base and J 3 bases, with 7 bases left between them. This CDR3 region has 13 residues. CDR3 sequence: CASSLAQGYEQYF. The CDR3 DNA sequence: TGTGCCAGCAGCTTAGCGCAGGGCTACGAGCAGTACTTC.

Note on this clonotype: Possible read error: a much larger clone is one base away. The genes are TRBV9 and TRBJ2-1, with D perhaps TRBD2 (6 bases). Germline V gene sequence: CDR1 SGDLS, CDR2 YYNGEE. CDR3 length: 13 residues. V was cut by 3 bases and J by 9 bases, with 13 bases left in between. The CDR3 protein is CASSADEEGEQFF. In nucleotides, the CDR3 is TGTGCCAGCAGCGCAGACGAGGAGGGTGAGCAGTTCTTC.

A word on this clonotype: The CDR3 does not end in the conserved phenylalanine or tryptophan, so this is likely a read error. The chain carries TRBV29-1 and TRBJ2-1, with D possibly being TRBD2 (6 bases). V was pared by 0 bases and J by 4 bases, with 22 bases between. This CDR3 contains 18 residues. Germline CDR1 and CDR2: SQVTM and ANQGSEA. CDR3 nucleotides: TGCAGCGTTGAAGAGGGGGGAAGGGCCGGCGGGACTTACAATGAGCAGTTCTCC. It encodes CSVEEGGRAGGTYNEQFS.

Of note for this clonotype: Just one base apart from a much larger clone, this may be a read error. The chain combines TRBV29-1 with TRBJ2-7; no clear D gene. There are 12 residues in the CDR3. Germline lookup yields CDR1 SQVTM and CDR2 ANQGSEA. V shed 8 bases and J shed 3 bases, with 14 bases lying between them. In DNA, the CDR3 is TGCAGCTTTGGGGTGGCGAACTACGAGCAGTACTTC. Its translation: CSFGVANYEQYF.

This clonotype was found many times. J is TRBJ2-2 and V is TRBV6-6, with 13 positions matching TRBD2. This CDR3 spans 18 amino acids. Per germline, CDR1 MNHNY and CDR2 SVGAGI (reference sequence). The junction had 10 bases not matched to a gene; V was cut back by 5 bases and J by 4 bases. Here the CDR3 DNA reads TGTGCCAGCAGTCTCGGACTAGCGGGAGTACCGGTCACCGGGGAGCTGTTTTTT. Translated, it gives CASSLGLAGVPVTGELFF.

In this sample, this clonotype turned up many times. This sequence joins TRBV7-3 and TRBJ2-1; D remains ambiguous. The CDR3 consists of 12 residues. Germline CDR1 is SGHTA and CDR2 is FQGTGA. The V end was cut by 2 bases, the J end by 9 bases, with 8 bases between. The CDR3 is CASSLRIGEQFF. CDR3 nucleotides: TGTGCCAGCAGCTTACGGATTGGTGAGCAGTTCTTC.

This clonotype was detected many times. V is TRBV30 and J is TRBJ2-7; unclear D gene. The CDR3 is 11 residues long. Germline V gene lookup returns CDR1 GTSNPN and CDR2 SVGIG (reference sequence). The V end was cut by 1 base, the J end by 7 bases, with 8 bases between. CDR3 protein: CAWSGTAEQYF. The CDR3 nucleotides read TGTGCCTGGAGTGGGACCGCGGAGCAGTACTTC.

On this clonotype: A far larger clone is one base from this, pointing to a likely read error. V and J are TRBV7-9 and TRBJ2-1; 7 nucleotides line up with TRBD2. The germline V gene encodes CDR1 SEHNR and CDR2 FQNEAQ (reference sequence). The CDR3 runs 16 residues. The CDR3 nucleotides are TGTGCCAGCACCTTTATAGCGGGTATCTCCTACAATGAGCAGTCCTTC. Amino acids: CASTFIAGISYNEQSF.

This clonotype appeared many times. The rearrangement joins TRBV29-1 to TRBJ1-1; D is ambiguous. Germline V gene sequence: CDR1 SQVTM, CDR2 ANQGSEA. V lost 0 bases and J 8 bases, leaving 7 bases between the germline ends. CDR3 length: 11 residues. Here the CDR3 reads CSVEDLSEAFF. The CDR3 nucleotides read TGCAGCGTTGAAGATCTATCCGAAGCTTTCTTT.

There are a few counts of this clonotype. The rearrangement links TRBV7-3 to TRBJ2-1; 8 nucleotides align to TRBD2. The junction had 9 bases not matched to a gene; V was cut back by 5 bases and J by 6 bases. Germline values: CDR1 SGHTA, CDR2 FQGTGA. CDR3 size: 15 residues. CDR3 DNA sequence: TGTGCCAGCAGCCCCCATACGGGAGGGCCCAATGAGCAGTTCTTC. It yields the protein CASSPHTGGPNEQFF.

This clonotype was counted many times. This chain uses TRBV5-1 with TRBJ1-5; 7 bases match TRBD1. J lost 10 bases, V lost 0 bases, and 7 bases had no gene match. Germline V gives CDR1 SGHRS, CDR2 YFSETQ. CDR3 length: 14 residues. CDR3 DNA sequence: TGCGCCAGCAGCTTGGAGGCAGGGGGAGAACCCCAGCATTTT. This translates into CASSLEAGGEPQHF.

Worth noting for this clonotype: A read error may explain this, as a much larger clone is one base away. The rearrangement links TRBV5-6 to TRBJ2-1; D tentatively fits TRBD1 or TRBD2 (5 bases each). Deletions cut 4 bases from V and 6 bases from J, with 14 bases between. This CDR3 region has 14 residues. Germline assignment: CDR1 SGHDT and CDR2 YYEEEE. The CDR3 DNA reads as TGTGCCAGCAGCGGGACGGTCTATAGCAATGAGCAGTTCTTC. As protein: CASSGTVYSNEQFF.

In its sample, this clonotype was seen many times. The rearrangement links TRBV18 to TRBJ2-3; no clear D. The V end was cut by 2 bases, the J end by 3 bases, with 15 bases between. The CDR3 extends over 16 amino acids. Germline V gene data show CDR1 as KGHSH and CDR2 as LQKENI. CDR3 DNA: TGTGCCAGCTCACCATTCCCCAGGCACGATACAGATACGCAGTATTTT. Residues: CASSPFPRHDTDTQYF.

This clonotype occurred many times. The chain's CDR3 is CSVEELGGDGRTDTQYF. CDR3 nucleotides: TGCAGCGTTGAAGAGTTAGGAGGAGATGGGCGCACAGATACGCAGTATTTT. V and J are TRBV29-1 and TRBJ2-3, with D perhaps TRBD2 (5 bases). Germline values: CDR1 SQVTM, CDR2 ANQGSEA. The V gene lost 0 bases and the J gene lost 1 base, with 17 bases spanning the gap. The CDR3 consists of 17 residues.

The sample holds many counts of this clonotype. This rearrangement joins TRBV7-2 to TRBJ2-3; D remains unclear. CDR3 length: 14 amino acids. Between the trimmed V and J ends, which lost 5 bases and 0 bases, there was a span of 9 bases. Germline V CDR1 and CDR2: SGHTA, FQGNSA. CDR3 nucleotide sequence: TGTGCCAGCAGCCCCGTTACTAGCACAGATACGCAGTATTTT. Its protein is CASSPVTSTDTQYF.

In its sample, this clonotype was seen a few times. The gene calls are TRBV15 and TRBJ1-3, with D hard to call. V dropped 0 bases and J dropped 0 bases, with 12 bases sitting between them. Germline V gene data show CDR1 as LNHNV and CDR2 as YYDKDF (reference sequence). The CDR3 extends over 17 amino acids. CDR3 in DNA: TGTGCCACCAGCAGAGACATTAATCCGAGCTCTGGAAACACCATATATTTT. Its translation is CATSRDINPSSGNTIYF.

There are many counts of this clonotype. The V call is TRBV12-3 or TRBV12-4, the J call TRBJ2-1; D ambiguous. The length of the CDR3 is 13 residues. Deletions cut 8 bases from V and 2 bases from J, with 10 bases between. CDR3 DNA: TGTGCCAGCCAGCAGCTGCCCTACAATGAGCAGTTCTTC. Its protein is CASQQLPYNEQFF.

This clonotype was counted at least ten times. This sequence joins TRBV4-1 and TRBJ1-1; D unclear. Germline CDR1 reads MGHRA; CDR2 reads YSYEKL. The V gene lost 1 base and the J gene lost 12 bases, with 12 bases spanning the gap. The CDR3 is 12 amino acids. The CDR3 DNA reads TGCGCCAGCAGCCAAGGTTCTCGAGAGTCTTTCTTT. This translates into CASSQGSRESFF.

There are a few counts of this clonotype. The gene calls are TRBV7-2 and TRBJ1-1, with 11 bases lining up with TRBD1. This CDR3 is 15 amino acids long. With V trimmed by 2 bases and J by 9 bases, 8 bases remained unmatched. From germline, CDR1 is SGHTA and CDR2 FQGNSA. CDR3 residues: CASSLSRGTGGKAFF. Written as DNA, the CDR3 is TGTGCCAGCAGCTTAAGTCGGGGGACAGGGGGGAAAGCTTTCTTT.

This clonotype appeared many times. The V gene is TRBV7-6, the J gene TRBJ2-1; either TRBD1 or TRBD2 may fit D (7 bases each). The CDR3 loop spans 15 amino acids. The germline CDR1 and CDR2 sequences are SGHVS and FNYEAQ. The V gene lost 3 bases and the J gene lost 7 bases, with 16 bases spanning the gap. The CDR3 reads CASSFSHRGGNEQFF. CDR3 sequence (DNA): TGTGCCAGCAGCTTTTCACACAGGGGAGGGAATGAGCAGTTCTTC.

A word on this clonotype: One base away lies a much larger clone, so this may be a sequencing read error. J is TRBJ2-1 and V is TRBV19; D may correspond to TRBD1 or TRBD2 (5 bases each). CDR1 and CDR2 from the germline V gene are LNHDA and SQIVND (reference sequence). The CDR3 totals 18 residues. This chain's CDR3 is CAGSRGRPSTIIHNEQFF. In nucleotides, the CDR3 is TGTGCCGGTAGTAGGGGACGCCCATCCACGATTATTCACAATGAGCAGTTCTTC.

This clonotype was detected ten times or more. The V and J genes are TRBV4-2 and TRBJ2-7; 9 positions agree with TRBD1. Germline CDR1 is LGHNA and CDR2 is YNFKEQ. The CDR3 runs 17 residues. Losses at the gene ends were 3 bases for V and 5 bases for J; bases not matched to a gene: 14. CDR3 coding DNA: TGTGCCAGCAGCCAGGGGCGCCCACAGGGGGCGAGAAACGAGCAGTACTTC. Its protein is CASSQGRPQGARNEQYF.

This clonotype has ten or more counts. The V call is TRBV10-3, the J call TRBJ1-5; TRBD1 is a possible D gene (6 bases). Germline V gene lookup returns CDR1 ENHRY and CDR2 SYGVKD. The V and J ends lost 4 bases and 3 bases respectively, with 10 bases between them. There are 14 residues in the CDR3. CDR3 protein: CAISADSSNQPQHF. CDR3 coding DNA: TGTGCCATCAGTGCGGACAGTTCCAATCAGCCCCAGCATTTT.

Only a few counts were recorded for this clonotype. Sequence at one end of the junction differs from germline and may be a read error. The rearrangement uses TRBV20-1 and TRBJ1-5; TRBD1 is a possible D gene (5 bases). Germline V gives CDR1 DFQATT, CDR2 SNEGSKA (reference sequence). This CDR3 has 18 amino acids. The CDR3 DNA reads TGCAGTGCTAGAGGCCGGGACCCGGGGGTTTATAGCAGTCAGCCCCAGCATTTT. Translating gives CSARGRDPGVYSSQPQHF.

This clonotype appeared many times. The genes are TRBV5-4 and TRBJ2-3, with 8 bases fitting TRBD1. CDR1 is SGHNT, CDR2 YYREEE, per germline (reference sequence). V shed 0 bases, J shed 2 bases, and the junction held 8 bases outside the gene matches. The CDR3 has 17 residues. CDR3 loop: CASSLGPGGFNTDTQYF. The CDR3 region has the DNA TGTGCCAGCAGCTTGGGGCCAGGGGGCTTCAACACAGATACGCAGTATTTT. Using reference TRBV5-4 and TRBJ2-3 for the parts outside the CDR3, the full variable domain is ETGVTQSPTHLIKTRGQQVTLRCSSQSGHNTVSWYQQALGQGPQFIFQYYREEENGRGNFPPRFSGLQFPNYSSELNVNALELDDSALYLCASSLGPGGFNTDTQYFGPGTRLTVL.

This clonotype was detected ten times or more. The rearrangement uses TRBV20-1 and TRBJ2-7, with D tentatively TRBD1 or TRBD2 (6 bases each). The germline V and J ends were trimmed by 1 base and 7 bases, with 11 bases remaining between them. CDR1 DFQATT and CDR2 SNEGSKA come from the germline V gene (reference sequence). CDR3 length: 12 residues. Written as DNA, the CDR3 is TGCAGTGCTAGAGTGGGGGCGGGGGAGCAGTACTTC. Its translation is CSARVGAGEQYF.